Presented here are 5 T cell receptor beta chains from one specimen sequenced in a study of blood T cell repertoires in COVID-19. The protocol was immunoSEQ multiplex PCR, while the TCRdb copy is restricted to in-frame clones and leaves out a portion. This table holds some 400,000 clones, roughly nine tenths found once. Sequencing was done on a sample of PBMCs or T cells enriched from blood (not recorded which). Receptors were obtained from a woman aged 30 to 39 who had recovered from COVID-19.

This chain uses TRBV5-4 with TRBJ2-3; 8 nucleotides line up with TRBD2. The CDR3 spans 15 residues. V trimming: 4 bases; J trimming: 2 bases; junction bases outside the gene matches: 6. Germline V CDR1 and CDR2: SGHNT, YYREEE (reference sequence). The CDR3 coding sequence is TGTGCCAGCAGCGTGGCGCGGGAGGACACAGATACGCAGTATTTT. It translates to CASSVAREDTDTQYF.

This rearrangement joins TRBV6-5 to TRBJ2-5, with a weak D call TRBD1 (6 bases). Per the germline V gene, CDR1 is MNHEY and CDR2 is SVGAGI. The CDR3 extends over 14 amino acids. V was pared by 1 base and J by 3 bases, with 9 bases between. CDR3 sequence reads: CASSYYDRKETQYF. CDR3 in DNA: TGTGCCAGCAGTTACTACGACAGGAAAGAGACCCAGTACTTC.

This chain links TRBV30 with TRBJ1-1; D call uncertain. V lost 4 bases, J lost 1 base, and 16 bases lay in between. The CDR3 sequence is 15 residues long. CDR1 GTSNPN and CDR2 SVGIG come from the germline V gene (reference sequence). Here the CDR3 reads CAWKFSDRRNTEAFF. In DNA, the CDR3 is TGTGCCTGGAAGTTTAGCGACCGGAGGAACACTGAAGCTTTCTTT.

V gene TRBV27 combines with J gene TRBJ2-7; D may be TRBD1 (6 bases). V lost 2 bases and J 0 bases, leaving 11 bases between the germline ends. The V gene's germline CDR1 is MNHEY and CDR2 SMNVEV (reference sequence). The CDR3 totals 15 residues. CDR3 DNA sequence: TGTGCCAGCAGTTTACGCAGGGACATCTCCTACGAGCAGTACTTC. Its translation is CASSLRRDISYEQYF.

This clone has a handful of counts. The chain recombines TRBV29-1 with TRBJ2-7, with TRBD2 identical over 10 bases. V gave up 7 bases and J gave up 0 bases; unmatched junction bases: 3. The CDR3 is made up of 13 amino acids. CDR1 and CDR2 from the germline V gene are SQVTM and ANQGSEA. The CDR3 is CSGRTSGSYEQYF. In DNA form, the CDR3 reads TGCAGCGGGAGGACTAGCGGCTCCTACGAGCAGTACTTC.